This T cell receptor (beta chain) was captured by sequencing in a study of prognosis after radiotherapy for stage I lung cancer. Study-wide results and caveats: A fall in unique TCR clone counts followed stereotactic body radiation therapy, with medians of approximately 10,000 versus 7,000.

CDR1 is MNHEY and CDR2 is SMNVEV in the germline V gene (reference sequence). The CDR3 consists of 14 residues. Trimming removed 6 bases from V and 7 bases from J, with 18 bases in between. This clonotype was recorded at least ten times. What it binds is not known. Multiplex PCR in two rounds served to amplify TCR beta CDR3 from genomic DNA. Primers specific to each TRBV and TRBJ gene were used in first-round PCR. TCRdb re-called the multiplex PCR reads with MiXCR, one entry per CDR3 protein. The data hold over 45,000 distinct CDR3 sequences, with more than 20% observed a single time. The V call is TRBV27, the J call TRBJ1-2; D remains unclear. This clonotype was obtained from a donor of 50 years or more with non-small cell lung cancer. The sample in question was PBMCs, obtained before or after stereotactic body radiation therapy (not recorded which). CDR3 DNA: TGTGCCAGCAGGTTTGACGGCAAGAGATGTGGCTACACCTTC. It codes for CASRFDGKRCGYTF.